These 3 T cell receptor beta chains were sequenced from one sample in a study of cytomegalovirus exposure and HLA in healthy donors. In the PCR, 60 Vbeta and 13 Jbeta primers were used. Profiling relied on immunoSEQ multiplex PCR, and the TCRdb table lists in-frame clones only, not all of them. Its table records about 150,000 clones. Material for sequencing was PBMCs. The receptor set was obtained from a man in his thirties or forties in good health and CMV-seronegative.

The chain is built from TRBV5-1 and TRBJ1-1; tentatively, D is TRBD1 (5 bases). Trimming left V 3 bases short and J 4 bases short, with 13 bases between. The CDR3 contains 14 residues. Germline CDR1 is SGHRS and CDR2 is YFSETQ. CDR3 protein: CASSSTAGVTEAFF. The CDR3, as DNA: TGCGCCAGCAGCTCCACGGCGGGGGTCACTGAAGCTTTCTTT.

Regarding this clone: Other DNA sequences of this sample code for an identical CDR3. The chain carries TRBV19 and TRBJ2-7, with TRBD2 matching 10 bases. The CDR3 is made up of 13 amino acids. The J segment lost 1 base and the V segment lost 7 bases, leaving 1 base of the junction unmatched. Germline lookup yields CDR1 LNHDA and CDR2 SQIVND (reference sequence). CDR3 in DNA: TGTGCCAGTAAACTAGCGGGATCCTACGAGCAGTACTTC. It yields the protein CASKLAGSYEQYF.

This chain connects TRBV7-6 to TRBJ2-1; TRBD2 agrees at 13 bases. Per germline, CDR1 SGHVS and CDR2 FNYEAQ. The trim removed 5 bases at V and 8 bases at J, leaving 6 bases unmatched. CDR3 length: 15 amino acids. The CDR3 nucleotides read TGTGCCAGCAGCCCGACTAGCGGGAGGATGGATGAGCAGTTCTTC. The encoded protein is CASSPTSGRMDEQFF. The complete variable domain, with remaining parts taken from reference TRBV7-6 and TRBJ2-1, reads GAGVSQSPRYKVTKRGQDVALRCDPISGHVSLYWYRQALGQGPEFLTYFNYEAQQDKSGLPNDRFSAERPEGSISTLTIQRTEQRDSAMYRCASSPTSGRMDEQFFGPGTRLTVL.